This T cell receptor (beta chain) emerged from a study of T cell responses to AZD1222 COVID-19 vaccine. Whole-study results and caveats: Seropositive status at baseline applied to only five or six AZD1222 recipients. Most donors were white British, females outnumbered males, and clonal diversity was possibly underestimated.

The germline V and J ends were trimmed by 3 bases and 12 bases, with 13 bases remaining between them. The germline V gene encodes CDR1 SGHKS and CDR2 YYEKEE (reference sequence). CDR3 length: 11 amino acids. Assay used: immunoSEQ multiplex PCR; TCRdb lists only in-frame clones, some missing. Seen here are 100,000 to 120,000 clones, about 94% observed once, and the top ten hold 2.5% to 3%. About this clone: Antigen unknown.

The sample in question was peripheral blood, obtained 28 days after the second AZD1222 dose. The source of this sequence is an adult who received the AZD1222 COVID-19 vaccine. V and J are TRBV5-5 and TRBJ2-7; no reliable D call. CDR3 amino acids: CASSSPGGLYF. CDR3 DNA sequence: TGTGCCAGCAGCTCCCCCGGCGGTCTGTACTTC.